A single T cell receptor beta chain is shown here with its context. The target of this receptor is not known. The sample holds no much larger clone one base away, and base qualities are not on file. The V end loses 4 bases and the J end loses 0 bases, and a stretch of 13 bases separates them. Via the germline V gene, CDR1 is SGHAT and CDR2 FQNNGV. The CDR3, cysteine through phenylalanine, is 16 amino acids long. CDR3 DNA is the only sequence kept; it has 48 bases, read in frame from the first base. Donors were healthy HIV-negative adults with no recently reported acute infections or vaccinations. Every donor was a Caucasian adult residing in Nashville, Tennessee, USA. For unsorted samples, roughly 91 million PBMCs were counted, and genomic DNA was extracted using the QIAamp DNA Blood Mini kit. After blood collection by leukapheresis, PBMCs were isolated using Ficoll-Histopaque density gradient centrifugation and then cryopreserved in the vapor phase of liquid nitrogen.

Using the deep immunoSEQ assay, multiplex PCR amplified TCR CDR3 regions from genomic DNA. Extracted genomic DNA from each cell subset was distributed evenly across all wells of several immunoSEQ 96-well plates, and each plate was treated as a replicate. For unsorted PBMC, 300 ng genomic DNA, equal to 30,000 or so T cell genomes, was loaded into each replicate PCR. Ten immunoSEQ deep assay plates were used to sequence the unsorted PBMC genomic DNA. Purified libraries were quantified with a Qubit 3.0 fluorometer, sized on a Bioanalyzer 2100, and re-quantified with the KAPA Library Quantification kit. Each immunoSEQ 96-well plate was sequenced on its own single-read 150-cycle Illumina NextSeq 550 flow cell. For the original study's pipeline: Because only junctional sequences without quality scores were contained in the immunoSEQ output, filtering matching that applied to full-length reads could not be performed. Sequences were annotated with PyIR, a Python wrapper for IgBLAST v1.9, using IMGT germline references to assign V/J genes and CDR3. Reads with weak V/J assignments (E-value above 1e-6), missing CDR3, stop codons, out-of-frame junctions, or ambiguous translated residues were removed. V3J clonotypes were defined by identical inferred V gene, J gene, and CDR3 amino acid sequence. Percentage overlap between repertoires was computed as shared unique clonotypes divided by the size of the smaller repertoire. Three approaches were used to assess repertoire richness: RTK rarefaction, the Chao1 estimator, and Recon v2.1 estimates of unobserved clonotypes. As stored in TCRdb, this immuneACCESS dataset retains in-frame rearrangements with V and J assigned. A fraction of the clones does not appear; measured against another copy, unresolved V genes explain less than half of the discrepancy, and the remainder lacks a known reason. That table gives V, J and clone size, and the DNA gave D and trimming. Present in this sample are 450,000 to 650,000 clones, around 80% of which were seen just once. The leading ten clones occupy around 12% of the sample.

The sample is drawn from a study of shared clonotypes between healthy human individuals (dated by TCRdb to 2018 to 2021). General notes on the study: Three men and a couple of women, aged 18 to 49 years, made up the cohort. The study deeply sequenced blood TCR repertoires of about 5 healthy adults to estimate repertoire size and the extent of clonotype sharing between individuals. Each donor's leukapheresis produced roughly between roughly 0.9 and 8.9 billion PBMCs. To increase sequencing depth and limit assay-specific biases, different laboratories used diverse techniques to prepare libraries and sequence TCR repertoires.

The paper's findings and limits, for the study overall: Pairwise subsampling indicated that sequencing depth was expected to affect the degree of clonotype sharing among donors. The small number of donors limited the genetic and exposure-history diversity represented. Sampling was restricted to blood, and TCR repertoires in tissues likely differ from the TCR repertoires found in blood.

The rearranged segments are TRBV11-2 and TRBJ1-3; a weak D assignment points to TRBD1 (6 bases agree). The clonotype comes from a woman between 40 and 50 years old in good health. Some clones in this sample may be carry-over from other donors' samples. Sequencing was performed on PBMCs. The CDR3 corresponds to CASSSRDTSSGNTIYF. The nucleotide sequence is TGTGCCAGCAGCTCCCGGGACACCTCCTCTGGAAACACCATATATTTT.